A single sample gave rise to the 20 T cell receptor beta chains below, sequenced in a study of blood T cell repertoires in COVID-19 (TCRdb year 2020). Libraries came from the immunoSEQ multiplex PCR assay. TCRdb carries this immuneACCESS record with in-frame sequences only. Its versions omit some clonotypes, under half of them owing to an unresolved V gene in the studies checked, with the rest unexplained. The sample table contains around 300,000 clones; only one count was recorded for around 91% of them. About 1.7% of the sample lies in the top ten. The material sequenced was PBMCs or T cells enriched from blood (not recorded which). The receptor source for this set is a woman between 18 and 30 years old with acute COVID-19.

The rearrangement uses TRBV7-9 and TRBJ1-4, with 7 nucleotides matching TRBD1. Germline V lookup: CDR1 SEHNR, CDR2 FQNEAQ (reference sequence). Germline trimming cut 5 bases from V and 12 bases from J; bases unmatched to any gene: 9. The CDR3 loop spans 13 amino acids. CDR3 nucleotides: TGTGCCAGCAGCCCCGGGCGCCAGGGGGAACTGTTTTTT. Translation: CASSPGRQGELFF. Filled out from reference TRBV7-9 and TRBJ1-4, the complete variable domain reads DTGVSQNPRHKITKRGQNVTFRCDPISEHNRLYWYRQTLGQGPEFLTYFQNEAQLEKSRLLSDRFSAERPKGSFSTLEIQRTEQGDSAMYLCASSPGRQGELFFGSGTQLSVL.

The chain links TRBV27 to TRBJ2-3; 10 bases map to TRBD1. Unmatched junction bases numbered 6, after V lost 8 bases and J lost 4 bases. Germline values: CDR1 MNHEY, CDR2 SMNVEV (reference sequence). The CDR3 is 14 amino acids. Here the CDR3 reads CASGDRGVSDTQYF. Here the CDR3 DNA reads TGTGCCAGCGGGGACAGGGGTGTCTCAGATACGCAGTATTTT.

This chain connects TRBV10-3 to TRBJ2-7; 8 bases align to TRBD1. This CDR3 spans 15 amino acids. Trimming cost V 4 bases and J 3 bases; bases outside gene matches: 8. CDR1 and CDR2 (germline): ENHRY, SYGVKD. DNA for the CDR3: TGTGCCATCAGTGGAAACACGGACAGGGACTACGAGCAGTACTTC. As protein: CAISGNTDRDYEQYF.

The chain combines TRBV19 with TRBJ2-7; TRBD1 matches at 8 bases. V dropped 6 bases and J dropped 6; count of bases not matched to a gene: 13. There are 15 residues in the CDR3. Germline V lookup: CDR1 LNHDA, CDR2 SQIVND (reference sequence). The CDR3: CASRPRTGFGSEQYF. CDR3 sequence (DNA): TGTGCCAGTAGACCACGGACAGGGTTTGGGAGCGAGCAGTACTTC.

In DNA, the CDR3 is TGCGCCAGCAGCCCGTCGCTAGCGGGAGGACCTAGGCAAGAGACCCAGTACTTC. This sequence encodes CASSPSLAGGPRQETQYF. The chain links TRBV4-3 to TRBJ2-5; 11 nucleotides match TRBD2. Germline V gene lookup returns CDR1 LGHNA and CDR2 YSLEER. With 4 bases clipped from V and 2 bases from J, the junction kept 12 bases outside the gene matches. The CDR3 length is 18 residues.

This rearrangement joins TRBV10-2 to TRBJ1-1; D not certain. The CDR3 has 11 residues. Trimming shortened V by 2 bases and J by 9 bases, and 7 bases separated the two germline ends. Germline CDR1 is WSHSY and CDR2 is SAAADI. The CDR3 here is CASSEAAKAFF. In DNA form, the CDR3 reads TGCGCCAGCAGTGAGGCGGCAAAAGCTTTCTTT.

This clone was observed a single time. This chain connects TRBV29-1 to TRBJ2-7; 7 positions match TRBD1. J was trimmed by 1 base and V by 5 bases; bases with no gene match: 8. CDR3 length: 14 residues. Germline-derived CDR1 and CDR2 are SQVTM and ANQGSEA. CDR3 nucleotide sequence: TGCAGCGTTTACTTGCAGGGGGAGTCCTACGAGCAGTACTTC. This sequence encodes CSVYLQGESYEQYF.

The chain uses TRBV3-1 (or the pseudogene TRBV3-2) and TRBJ1-1; D might be TRBD1 (6 bases). Germline lookup yields CDR1 LGHDT and CDR2 YNNKEL (reference sequence). The germline V and J ends were trimmed by 0 bases and 1 base, with 18 bases remaining between them. CDR3 length equals 18 residues. The CDR3 protein is CASSQDRGRWTRNTEAFF. In DNA, the CDR3 is TGTGCCAGCAGCCAAGACAGGGGACGGTGGACCCGGAACACTGAAGCTTTCTTT.

CDR3 DNA sequence: TGCGCCAGCAGCGAACTAGCGGGAGTTACCTACGAGCAGTACTTC. This translates into CASSELAGVTYEQYF. The chain uses TRBV5-1 and TRBJ2-7; 11 nucleotides line up with TRBD2. The CDR3 covers 15 residues. Germline V CDR1 and CDR2: SGHRS, YFSETQ. Unmatched junction bases numbered 5, after V lost 4 bases and J lost 2 bases.

This chain links TRBV27 with TRBJ1-2; 10 bases are shared with TRBD1. J lost 2 bases, V lost 6 bases, and 9 bases had no gene match. The CDR3 covers 16 residues. Germline V lookup: CDR1 MNHEY, CDR2 SMNVEV (reference sequence). CDR3 nucleotide sequence: TGTGCCAGCAGACGCAGTGGGACAGGGGTAAACTATGGCTACACCTTC. Encoded protein: CASRRSGTGVNYGYTF.

This clone was picked up a small number of times. The J gene is TRBJ2-5, the V gene TRBV11-2; 13 bases map to TRBD2. The CDR3 consists of 16 residues. V shed 8 bases, J shed 5 bases, and the junction held 11 bases outside the gene matches. CDR1 and CDR2 (germline): SGHAT, FQNNGV. CDR3 bases: TGTGCCAGCGGCAAACTAGCGGGAGGGCCGGAGGAGACCCAGTACTTC. Translating gives CASGKLAGGPEETQYF.

The chain links TRBV5-4 to TRBJ2-7; maybe TRBD1 (6 bases). The length of the CDR3 is 13 residues. Germline CDR1 is SGHNT and CDR2 is YYREEE (reference sequence). V lost 4 bases to trimming and J lost 4 bases, with 12 bases between them. CDR3 DNA sequence: TGTGCCAGCAGCCCAAGTGACAGGTACGAGCAGTACTTC. Its protein product is CASSPSDRYEQYF. The whole variable domain, remainder taken from reference TRBV5-4 and TRBJ2-7, is ETGVTQSPTHLIKTRGQQVTLRCSSQSGHNTVSWYQQALGQGPQFIFQYYREEENGRGNFPPRFSGLQFPNYSSELNVNALELDDSALYLCASSPSDRYEQYFGPGTRLTVT.

The CDR3 DNA reads as TGTGCCAGCAGTTTATTTAGCGGGAGTTACTCCTACAATGAGCAGTTCTTC. It codes for CASSLFSGSYSYNEQFF. This chain connects TRBV27 to TRBJ2-1; 9 nucleotides agree with TRBD2. The CDR3 consists of 17 residues. Germline CDR1 reads MNHEY; CDR2 reads SMNVEV (reference sequence). Unmatched junction bases numbered 4, after V lost 1 base and J lost 0 bases.

The chain combines TRBV19 with TRBJ1-1; 9 bases align to TRBD1. The V segment lost 5 bases and the J segment 4 bases; nucleotides outside the gene matches: 8. Germline CDR1 is LNHDA and CDR2 is SQIVND (reference sequence). The CDR3 consists of 15 residues. The CDR3: CASSVTGGAITEAFF. CDR3 DNA sequence: TGTGCCAGTAGTGTAACAGGGGGCGCGATCACTGAAGCTTTCTTT.

This rearrangement joins TRBV10-2 to TRBJ2-3, with 11 bases matching TRBD2. The CDR3 has 19 residues. Trimming removed 2 bases from V and 0 bases from J; junction bases left unmatched: 10. CDR1 and CDR2 (germline): WSHSY, SAAADI. CDR3 amino acids: CASSEGGTSGGVSTDTQYF. The CDR3 DNA reads TGCGCCAGCAGTGAGGGGGGGACTAGCGGAGGGGTTAGCACAGATACGCAGTATTTT.

The chain recombines TRBV27 with TRBJ2-7; 12 bases align to TRBD2. CDR1 is MNHEY, CDR2 SMNVEV, per germline (reference sequence). The CDR3 contains 18 residues. V dropped 6 bases and J dropped 0; count of bases not matched to a gene: 12. The CDR3 DNA reads TGTGCCAGCAGCCGAAGCGGGACTAGCGGGTTGAGCTCCTACGAGCAGTACTTC. Protein sequence: CASSRSGTSGLSSYEQYF.

The CDR3: CASSKLAGGVSEQFF. The DNA for the CDR3 is TGTGCCAGCAGTAAACTAGCGGGAGGGGTTAGTGAGCAGTTCTTC. The chain recombines TRBV6-5 with TRBJ2-1; the match to TRBD2 covers 13 bases. The germline CDR1 and CDR2 sequences are MNHEY and SVGAGI. The trim removed 5 bases at V and 9 bases at J, leaving 7 bases unmatched. This CDR3 comprises 15 residues.

This chain links TRBV18 with TRBJ1-1; 7 bases agree with TRBD1. This CDR3 spans 16 amino acids. CDR1 is KGHSH and CDR2 is LQKENI in the germline V gene. V lost 3 bases to trimming and J lost 0 bases; unmatched junction nucleotides: 7. CDR3 in amino acids: CASSPQQGNMNTEAFF. The CDR3 DNA sequence: TGTGCCAGCTCACCCCAACAGGGGAACATGAACACTGAAGCTTTCTTT.

The rearrangement links TRBV18 to TRBJ2-4; D is possibly TRBD2 (6 bases). The germline V gene has CDR1 KGHSH and CDR2 LQKENI. V gave up 0 bases and J gave up 0 bases, with 6 bases separating them. CDR3 length: 15 residues. The DNA of the CDR3 is TGTGCCAGCTCACCACCGGGACTAGCCAAAAACATTCAGTACTTC. Residues: CASSPPGLAKNIQYF.

On this clone itself: Other DNA sequences from this sample encode an identical CDR3 as well. The chain has TRBV24-1 and TRBJ2-5; D gene ambiguous. Germline-derived CDR1 and CDR2 are KGHDR and SFDVKD. This CDR3 is built from 14 residues. V gave up 0 bases and J gave up 5 bases, with 9 bases separating them. Here the CDR3 DNA reads TGTGCCACCAGTGATTTGTCCAGAGGTGAGACCCAGTACTTC. The encoded protein is CATSDLSRGETQYF.